The entry below gives a single T cell receptor (beta chain) sequence along with its context. V lost 0 bases, J lost 6 bases, and 7 bases lay in between. The CDR3 runs to 12 residues. CDR1 is SGHNT and CDR2 is YYREEE in the germline V gene (reference sequence). This specimen belongs to a study of blood T cell repertoires in COVID-19. As for the study in general: Nucleic acid was either cDNA or gDNA, and it came from T cells, B-cell-depleted T cells, or PBMCs.

Method: immunoSEQ multiplex PCR; TCRdb's copy keeps in-frame clones and lacks some. The repertoire holds roughly 400,000 clones, with 88% as singletons. Cohort allocation depended upon clinical history that participants reported. The TCR was taken from a woman in her thirties or forties with acute COVID-19. The sample taken for sequencing was PBMCs or T cells enriched from blood (not recorded which). The J gene is TRBJ2-7, the V gene TRBV5-4, with D unresolved. The CDR3 is CASSLDSGEQYF. The DNA of the CDR3 is TGTGCCAGCAGCTTGGATTCAGGCGAGCAGTACTTC.